Listed below are T cell receptor beta chains from one sample, sequenced in a study of OX40 agonist ivuxolimab in advanced cancers. Here immunoSEQ multiplex PCR was the method, and the copy in TCRdb shows in-frame clones only, minus some. The repertoire consists of some 35,000 clones, with 70% to 90% occurring once and the leading ten covering less than 40%. Sequenced here: CD4+ or CD8+ T cells sorted from blood, sampled in a trial of the OX40 agonist ivuxolimab. The receptors were gathered from an adult with an advanced solid tumor such as melanoma, head and neck, liver or kidney cancer. CDR3s include the opening cysteine and the closing phenylalanine or tryptophan.

J gene: TRBJ1-2
CDR3 length: 12
V gene: TRBV19
CDR3 protein: CASDDSNYGYTF

J gene: TRBJ2-2
CDR3 length: 15
V gene: TRBV6-4
CDR3 protein: CASSDSGIHTGELFF

J gene: TRBJ2-7
CDR3 length: 15
V gene: TRBV19
CDR3 protein: CASSISPGPSYEQYF

J gene: TRBJ2-5
CDR3 length: 13
V gene: TRBV13
CDR3 protein: CASSLRGTETQYF

J gene: TRBJ1-2
CDR3 length: 17
V gene: TRBV18
CDR3 protein: CASSPISLPDSAYGYTF

J gene: TRBJ2-7
CDR3 length: 14
V gene: TRBV28
CDR3 protein: CASRTGTDDYGQYF

J gene: TRBJ2-7
CDR3 length: 13
V gene: TRBV18
CDR3 protein: CASSPKGPDEQYF

J gene: TRBJ2-5
CDR3 length: 14
V gene: TRBV5-8
CDR3 protein: CASSNPGIQETQYF

J gene: TRBJ1-4
CDR3 length: 15
V gene: TRBV2
CDR3 protein: CASSTGAATNEKLFF

J gene: TRBJ2-1
CDR3 length: 13
V gene: TRBV4-2
CDR3 protein: CASSQDLPSGQFF

J gene: TRBJ2-1
CDR3 length: 15
V gene: TRBV19
CDR3 protein: CASSIGFPTGLEQFF

J gene: TRBJ2-2
CDR3 length: 14
V gene: TRBV11-3
CDR3 protein: CASSLRANTGELFF

J gene: TRBJ2-3
CDR3 length: 16
V gene: TRBV11-3
CDR3 protein: CASSLGGERATDTQYF

J gene: TRBJ2-7
CDR3 length: 14
V gene: TRBV25-1
CDR3 protein: CASSELNNAYEQYF

J gene: TRBJ2-1
CDR3 length: 21
V gene: TRBV5-1
CDR3 protein: CASSFPNPGLAGRSSYNEQFF

J gene: TRBJ1-5
CDR3 length: 13
V gene: TRBV19
CDR3 protein: CASRGTVDSAQHF

J gene: TRBJ1-4
CDR3 length: 17
V gene: TRBV12-5
CDR3 protein: CASGLVEGGVGWEKLFF

J gene: TRBJ1-1
CDR3 length: 13
V gene: TRBV7-3
CDR3 protein: CASSPVANTEAFF

J gene: TRBJ2-3
CDR3 length: 18
V gene: TRBV28
CDR3 protein: CASSSILPLWFSTDTQYF

J gene: TRBJ2-7
CDR3 length: 15
V gene: TRBV6-4
CDR3 protein: CASSESPGSLDEQYF

J gene: TRBJ2-3
CDR3 length: 16
V gene: TRBV5-1
CDR3 protein: CASSSGSNGRTDTQYF

J gene: TRBJ2-3
CDR3 length: 12
V gene: TRBV29-1
CDR3 protein: CSAKDSKDTQYF

J gene: TRBJ2-1
CDR3 length: 11
V gene: TRBV6-5
CDR3 protein: CARRGRNEQFF

J gene: TRBJ2-1
CDR3 length: 13
V gene: TRBV7-9
CDR3 protein: CASSLGFGNEQFF

J gene: TRBJ2-5
CDR3 length: 14
V gene: TRBV6-1
CDR3 protein: CASKRIAGAETQYF

J gene: TRBJ1-2
CDR3 length: 13
V gene: TRBV5-4
CDR3 protein: CASSLEGSYGYTF

J gene: TRBJ2-1
CDR3 length: 14
V gene: TRBV10-3
CDR3 protein: CAISGEGGPAEQFF

J gene: .
CDR3 length: 14
V gene: TRBV9
CDR3 protein: CASSAGTSPYEQYF

J gene: TRBJ1-5
CDR3 length: 13
V gene: TRBV19
CDR3 protein: CASSQDDDQPQHF